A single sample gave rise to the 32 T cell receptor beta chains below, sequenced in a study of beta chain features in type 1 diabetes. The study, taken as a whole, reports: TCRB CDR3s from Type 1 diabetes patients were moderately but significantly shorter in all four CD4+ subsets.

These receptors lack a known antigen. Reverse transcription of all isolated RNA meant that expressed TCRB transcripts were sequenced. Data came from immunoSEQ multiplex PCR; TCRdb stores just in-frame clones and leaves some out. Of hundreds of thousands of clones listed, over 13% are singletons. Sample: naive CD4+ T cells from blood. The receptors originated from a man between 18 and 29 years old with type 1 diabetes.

CDR3 coding DNA: TGCGCCAGCAGCTTGGAGTCTAGCGGGCGCACAGATACGCAGTATTTT. Protein product: CASSLESSGRTDTQYF. The chain carries TRBV5-1 and TRBJ2-3; 8 positions match TRBD2. The CDR3 is made up of 16 amino acids. The V and J ends lost 0 bases and 1 base, in that order; junction bases with no gene match: 4. Looked up from germline, CDR1 is SGHRS and CDR2 is YFSETQ.

CDR3: CASSWDRKDYEQYF. DNA for the CDR3: TGTGCCAGCAGCTGGGACAGGAAAGACTACGAGCAGTACTTC. V and J are TRBV11-2 and TRBJ2-7; 8 nucleotides match TRBD1. Trimming cost V 4 bases and J 3 bases; bases outside gene matches: 5. The CDR3 consists of 14 residues. Germline V gene data show CDR1 as SGHAT and CDR2 as FQNNGV.

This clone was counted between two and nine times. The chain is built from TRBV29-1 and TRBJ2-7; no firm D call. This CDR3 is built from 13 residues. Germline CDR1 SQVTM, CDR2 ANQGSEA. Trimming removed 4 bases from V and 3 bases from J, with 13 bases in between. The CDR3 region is CSVGLLAGYEQYF. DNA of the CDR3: TGCAGCGTTGGGCTCCTGGCAGGCTACGAGCAGTACTTC.

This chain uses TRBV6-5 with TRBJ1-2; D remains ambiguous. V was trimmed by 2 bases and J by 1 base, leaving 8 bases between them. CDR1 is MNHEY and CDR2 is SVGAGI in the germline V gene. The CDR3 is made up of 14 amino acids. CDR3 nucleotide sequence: TGTGCCAGCAGTTACGGTCAGAGTAACTATGGCTACACCTTC. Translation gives CASSYGQSNYGYTF.

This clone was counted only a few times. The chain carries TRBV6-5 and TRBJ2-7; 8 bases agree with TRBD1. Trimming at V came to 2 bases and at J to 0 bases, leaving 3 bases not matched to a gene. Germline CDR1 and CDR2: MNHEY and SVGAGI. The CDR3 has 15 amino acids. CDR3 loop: CASSYKGTGSYEQYF. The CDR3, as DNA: TGTGCCAGCAGTTACAAGGGGACAGGCTCCTACGAGCAGTACTTC.

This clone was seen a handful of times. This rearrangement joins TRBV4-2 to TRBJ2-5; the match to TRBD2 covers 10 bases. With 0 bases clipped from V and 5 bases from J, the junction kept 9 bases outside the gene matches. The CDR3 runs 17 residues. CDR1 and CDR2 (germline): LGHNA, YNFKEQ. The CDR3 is CASSQDRGLAFTETQYF. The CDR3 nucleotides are TGTGCCAGCAGCCAAGATCGGGGACTAGCGTTTACGGAGACCCAGTACTTC.

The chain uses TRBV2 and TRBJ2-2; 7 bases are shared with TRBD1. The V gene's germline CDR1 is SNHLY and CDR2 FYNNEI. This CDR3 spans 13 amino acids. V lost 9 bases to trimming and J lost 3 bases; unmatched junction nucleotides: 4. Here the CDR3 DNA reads TGTGCCAGTCACAGGGGAGACACCGGGGAGCTGTTTTTT. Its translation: CASHRGDTGELFF.

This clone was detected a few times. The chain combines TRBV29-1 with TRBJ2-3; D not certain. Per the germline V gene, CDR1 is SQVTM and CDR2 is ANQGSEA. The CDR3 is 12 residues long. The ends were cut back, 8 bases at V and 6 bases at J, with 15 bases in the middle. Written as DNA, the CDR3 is TGCAGCATACGGACGGCCGGCGATACGCAGTATTTT. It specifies CSIRTAGDTQYF.

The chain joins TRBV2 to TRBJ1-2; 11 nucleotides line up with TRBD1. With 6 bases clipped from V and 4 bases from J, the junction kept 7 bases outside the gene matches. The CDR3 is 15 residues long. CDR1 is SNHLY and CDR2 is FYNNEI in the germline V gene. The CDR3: CASSRDRGGVYGYTF. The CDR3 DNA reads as TGTGCCAGCAGCCGGGACAGGGGGGGAGTCTATGGCTACACCTTC.

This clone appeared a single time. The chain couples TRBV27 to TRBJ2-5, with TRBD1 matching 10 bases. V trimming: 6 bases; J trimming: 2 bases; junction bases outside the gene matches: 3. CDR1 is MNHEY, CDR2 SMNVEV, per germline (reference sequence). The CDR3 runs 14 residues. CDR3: CASRPGQGQETQYF. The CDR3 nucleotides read TGTGCCAGCAGACCGGGACAGGGGCAAGAGACCCAGTACTTC.

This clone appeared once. The CDR3 DNA reads as TGTGCCAGCAGCCAAGACCTTAACTATGGCTACACCTTC. The encoded protein is CASSQDLNYGYTF. This chain joins TRBV14 and TRBJ1-2; D not resolved. This CDR3 contains 13 residues. Per the germline V gene, CDR1 is SGHDN and CDR2 is FVKESK. The V end lost 0 bases, the J end lost 1 base, and 3 bases lay between the germline ends.

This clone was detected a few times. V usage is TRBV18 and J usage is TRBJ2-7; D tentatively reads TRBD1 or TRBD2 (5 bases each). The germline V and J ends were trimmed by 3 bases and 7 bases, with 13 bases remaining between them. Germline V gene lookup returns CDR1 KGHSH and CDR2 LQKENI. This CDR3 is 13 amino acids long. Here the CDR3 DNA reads TGTGCCAGCTCACCCGAGGGGCAAGGGGAGCAGTACTTC. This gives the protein CASSPEGQGEQYF.

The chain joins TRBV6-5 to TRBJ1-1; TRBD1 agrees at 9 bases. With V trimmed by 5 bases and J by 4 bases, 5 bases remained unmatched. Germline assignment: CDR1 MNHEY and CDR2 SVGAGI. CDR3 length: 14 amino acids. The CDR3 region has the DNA TGTGCCAGCAGTAGAAGACAGGGGGTCACTGAAGCTTTCTTT. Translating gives CASSRRQGVTEAFF.

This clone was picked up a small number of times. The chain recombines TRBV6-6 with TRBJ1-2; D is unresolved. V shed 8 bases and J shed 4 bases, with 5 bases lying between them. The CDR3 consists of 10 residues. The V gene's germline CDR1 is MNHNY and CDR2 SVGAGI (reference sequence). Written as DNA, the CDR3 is TGTGCCAGCCACACCTATGGCTACACCTTC. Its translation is CASHTYGYTF.

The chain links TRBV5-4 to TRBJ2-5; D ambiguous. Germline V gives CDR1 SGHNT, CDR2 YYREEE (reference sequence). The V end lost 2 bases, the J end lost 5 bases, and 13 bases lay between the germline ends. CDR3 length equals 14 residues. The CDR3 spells CASSLTLVGETQYF. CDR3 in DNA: TGTGCCAGCAGCTTAACTTTGGTGGGGGAGACCCAGTACTTC.

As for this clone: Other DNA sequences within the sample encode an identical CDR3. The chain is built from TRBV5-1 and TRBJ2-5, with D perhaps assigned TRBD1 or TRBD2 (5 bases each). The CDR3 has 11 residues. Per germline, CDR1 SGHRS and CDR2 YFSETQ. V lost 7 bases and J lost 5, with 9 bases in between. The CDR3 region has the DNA TGCGCCAGCTCCAGGGAGGAGACCCAGTACTTC. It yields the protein CASSREETQYF.

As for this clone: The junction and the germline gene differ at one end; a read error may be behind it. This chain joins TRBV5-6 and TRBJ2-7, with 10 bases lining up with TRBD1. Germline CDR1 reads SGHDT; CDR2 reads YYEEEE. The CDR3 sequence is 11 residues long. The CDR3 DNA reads TGTGCCAGCAGCTTCCGGGACAGGGGACTTTTC. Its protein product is CASSFRDRGLF. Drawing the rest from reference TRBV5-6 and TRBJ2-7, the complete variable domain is DAGVTQSPTHLIKTRGQQVTLRCSPKSGHDTVSWYQQALGQGPQFIFQYYEEEERQRGNFPDRFSGHQFPNYSSELNVNALLLGDSALYLCASSFRDRGLFGPGTRLTVT.

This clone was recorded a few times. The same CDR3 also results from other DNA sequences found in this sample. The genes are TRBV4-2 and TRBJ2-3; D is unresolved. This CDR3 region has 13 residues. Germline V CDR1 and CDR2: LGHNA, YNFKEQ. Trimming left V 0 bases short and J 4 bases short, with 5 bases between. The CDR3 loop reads CASSQDMADTQYF. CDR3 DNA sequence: TGTGCCAGCAGCCAAGACATGGCAGATACGCAGTATTTT.

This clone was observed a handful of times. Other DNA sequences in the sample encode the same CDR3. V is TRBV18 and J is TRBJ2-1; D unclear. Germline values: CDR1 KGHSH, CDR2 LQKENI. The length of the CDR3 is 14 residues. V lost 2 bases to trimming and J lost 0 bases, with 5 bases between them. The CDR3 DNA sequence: TGTGCCAGCTCACCATCCAGCTCCTACAATGAGCAGTTCTTC. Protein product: CASSPSSSYNEQFF.

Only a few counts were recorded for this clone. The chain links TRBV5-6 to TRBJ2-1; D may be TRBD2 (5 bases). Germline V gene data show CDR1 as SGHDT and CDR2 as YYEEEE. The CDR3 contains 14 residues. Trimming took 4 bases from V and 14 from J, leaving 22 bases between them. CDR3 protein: CASSLSGSWVLEFF. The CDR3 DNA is TGTGCCAGCAGCCTAAGCGGTAGCTGGGTTCTGGAGTTCTTC.

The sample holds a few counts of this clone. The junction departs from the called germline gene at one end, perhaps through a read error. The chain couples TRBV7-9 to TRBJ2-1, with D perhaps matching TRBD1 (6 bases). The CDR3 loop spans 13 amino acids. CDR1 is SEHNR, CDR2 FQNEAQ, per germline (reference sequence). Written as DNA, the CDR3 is TGTGCCAGCAGCTTAGTACAGGGCAGTCAAAGGCTCTTC. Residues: CASSLVQGSQRLF.

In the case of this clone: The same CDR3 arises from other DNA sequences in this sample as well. The CDR3 DNA sequence: TGTGCCAGCAGTGGGGGACTAGCGGGGACCTACAATGAGCAGTTCTTC. Translated, it gives CASSGGLAGTYNEQFF. The rearrangement links TRBV2 to TRBJ2-1; the match to TRBD2 covers 13 bases. V shed 4 bases and J 2 bases; nucleotides not matched to a gene: 2. Germline lookup yields CDR1 SNHLY and CDR2 FYNNEI. The CDR3 extends over 16 amino acids.

The CDR3 DNA is TGTGCCAGCCAGGAAGGCGGCCCAGATACGCAGTATTTT. Its protein product is CASQEGGPDTQYF. The rearrangement links TRBV7-2 to TRBJ2-3, with unresolved D. Germline CDR1 SGHTA, CDR2 FQGNSA. The CDR3 contains 13 residues. Between the trimmed V and J ends, which lost 8 bases and 4 bases, there was a span of 13 bases.

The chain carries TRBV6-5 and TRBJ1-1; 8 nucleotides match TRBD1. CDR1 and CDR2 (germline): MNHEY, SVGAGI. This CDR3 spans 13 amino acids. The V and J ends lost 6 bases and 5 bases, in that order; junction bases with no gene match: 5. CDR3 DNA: TGTGCCAGCAGCAGGACAGGGACGACTGAAGCTTTCTTT. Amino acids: CASSRTGTTEAFF.

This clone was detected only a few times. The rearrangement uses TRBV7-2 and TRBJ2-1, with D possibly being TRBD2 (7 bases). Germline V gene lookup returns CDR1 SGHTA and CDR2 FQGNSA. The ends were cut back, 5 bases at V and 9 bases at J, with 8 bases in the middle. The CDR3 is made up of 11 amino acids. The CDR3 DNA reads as TGTGCCAGCAGCAGGGGGGGTGAGCAGTTCTTC. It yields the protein CASSRGGEQFF.

CDR3 sequence (DNA): TGTGCCAGCAGTGAAAGAGAACAGGGAGGCATTCAGTACTTC. As protein: CASSEREQGGIQYF. The chain joins TRBV6-1 to TRBJ2-4; D may match TRBD1 or TRBD2 (6 bases each). V was pared by 2 bases and J by 9 bases, with 14 bases between. Germline-derived CDR1 and CDR2 are MNHNS and SASEGT. This CDR3 has 14 amino acids.

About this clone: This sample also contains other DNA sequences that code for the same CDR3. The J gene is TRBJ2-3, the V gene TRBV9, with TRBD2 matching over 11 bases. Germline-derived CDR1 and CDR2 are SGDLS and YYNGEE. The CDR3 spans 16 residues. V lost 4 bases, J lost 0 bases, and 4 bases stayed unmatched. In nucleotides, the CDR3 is TGTGCCAGCAGCACTGGGACTAGCGGTAGCACAGATACGCAGTATTTT. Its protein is CASSTGTSGSTDTQYF.

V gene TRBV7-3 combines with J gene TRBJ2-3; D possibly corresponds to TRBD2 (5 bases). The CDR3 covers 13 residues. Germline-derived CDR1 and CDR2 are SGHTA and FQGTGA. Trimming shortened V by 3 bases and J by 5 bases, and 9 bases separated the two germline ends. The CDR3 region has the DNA TGTGCCAGCAGCTTTTCAGAGGGAGATACGCAGTATTTT. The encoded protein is CASSFSEGDTQYF. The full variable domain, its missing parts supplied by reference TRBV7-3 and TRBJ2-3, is GAGVSQTPSNKVTEKGKYVELRCDPISGHTALYWYRQSLGQGPEFLIYFQGTGAADDSGLPNDRFFAVRPEGSVSTLKIQRTERGDSAVYLCASSFSEGDTQYFGPGTRLTVL.

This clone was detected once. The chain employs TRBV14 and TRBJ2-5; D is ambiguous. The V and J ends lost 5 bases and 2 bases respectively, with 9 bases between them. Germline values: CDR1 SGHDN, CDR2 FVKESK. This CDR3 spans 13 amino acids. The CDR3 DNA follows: TGTGCCAGCAGCTCACGACTGCAAGAGACCCAGTACTTC. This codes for CASSSRLQETQYF. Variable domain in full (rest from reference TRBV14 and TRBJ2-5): EAGVTQFPSHSVIEKGQTVTLRCDPISGHDNLYWYRRVMGKEIKFLLHFVKESKQDESGMPNNRFLAERTGGTYSTLKVQPAELEDSGVYFCASSSRLQETQYFGPGTRLLVL.

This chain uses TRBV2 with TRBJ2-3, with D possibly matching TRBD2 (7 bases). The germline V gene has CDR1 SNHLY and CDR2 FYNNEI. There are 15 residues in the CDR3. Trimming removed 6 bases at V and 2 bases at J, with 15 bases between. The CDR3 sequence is CASSPQGGDTDTQYF. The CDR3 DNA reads TGTGCCAGCAGCCCACAGGGAGGGGACACAGATACGCAGTATTTT. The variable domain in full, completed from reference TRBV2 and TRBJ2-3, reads EPEVTQTPSHQVTQMGQEVILRCVPISNHLYFYWYRQILGQKVEFLVSFYNNEISEKSEIFDDQFSVERPDGSNFTLKIRSTKLEDSAMYFCASSPQGGDTDTQYFGPGTRLTVL.

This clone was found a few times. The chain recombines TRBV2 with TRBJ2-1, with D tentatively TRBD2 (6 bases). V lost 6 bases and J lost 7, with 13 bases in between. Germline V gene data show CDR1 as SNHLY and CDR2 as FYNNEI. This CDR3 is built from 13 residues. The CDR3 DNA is TGTGCCAGCAGCTACGGGAGAAGGAATGAGCAGTTCTTC. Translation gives CASSYGRRNEQFF.

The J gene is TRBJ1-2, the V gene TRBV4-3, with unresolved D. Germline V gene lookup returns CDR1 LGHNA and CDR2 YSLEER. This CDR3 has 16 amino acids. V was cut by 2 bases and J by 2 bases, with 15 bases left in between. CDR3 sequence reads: CASSQQVWFENYGYTF. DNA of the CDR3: TGCGCCAGCAGCCAACAGGTTTGGTTTGAAAACTATGGCTACACCTTC.